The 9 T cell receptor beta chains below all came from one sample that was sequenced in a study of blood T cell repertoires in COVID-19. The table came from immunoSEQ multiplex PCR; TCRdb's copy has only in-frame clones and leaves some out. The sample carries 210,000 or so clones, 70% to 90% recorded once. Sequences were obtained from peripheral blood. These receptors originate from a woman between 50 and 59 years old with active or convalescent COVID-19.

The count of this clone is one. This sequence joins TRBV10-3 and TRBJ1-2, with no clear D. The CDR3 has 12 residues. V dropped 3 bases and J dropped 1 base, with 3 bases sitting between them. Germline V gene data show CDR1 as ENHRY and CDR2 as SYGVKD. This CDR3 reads CAISDGNYGYTF. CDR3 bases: TGTGCCATCAGTGACGGTAACTATGGCTACACCTTC.

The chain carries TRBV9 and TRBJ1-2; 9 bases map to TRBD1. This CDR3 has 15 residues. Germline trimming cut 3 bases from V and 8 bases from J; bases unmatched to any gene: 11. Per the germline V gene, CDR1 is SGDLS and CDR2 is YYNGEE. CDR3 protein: CASSAPTGTGWGYTF. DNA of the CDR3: TGTGCCAGCAGCGCCCCAACAGGGACAGGGTGGGGCTACACCTTC.

The CDR3 protein is CASSPGLVTNTGELFF. In nucleotides, the CDR3 is TGTGCCAGCAGCCCCGGACTAGTAACGAACACCGGGGAGCTGTTTTTT. The chain combines TRBV7-8 with TRBJ2-2, with 7 positions matching TRBD2. This CDR3 is 16 amino acids long. The trim removed 5 bases at V and 0 bases at J, leaving 6 bases unmatched. From germline, CDR1 is SGHVS and CDR2 FQNEAQ.

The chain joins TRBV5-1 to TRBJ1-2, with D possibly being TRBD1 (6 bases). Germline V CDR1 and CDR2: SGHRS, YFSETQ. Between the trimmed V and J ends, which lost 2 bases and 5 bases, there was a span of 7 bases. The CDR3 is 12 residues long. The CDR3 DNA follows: TGCGCCAGCAGCTTACAGGGATATGGCTACACCTTC. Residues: CASSLQGYGYTF.

CDR3 nucleotide sequence: TGTGCCAGCAGCCTCGACGCAGGGAGGGAGACCCAGTACTTC. Translation gives CASSLDAGRETQYF. V gene TRBV7-3 combines with J gene TRBJ2-5; maybe TRBD2 (6 bases). In germline, CDR1 is SGHTA, CDR2 FQGTGA. The CDR3 length is 14 residues. Trimming took 5 bases from V and 5 from J, leaving 15 bases between them.

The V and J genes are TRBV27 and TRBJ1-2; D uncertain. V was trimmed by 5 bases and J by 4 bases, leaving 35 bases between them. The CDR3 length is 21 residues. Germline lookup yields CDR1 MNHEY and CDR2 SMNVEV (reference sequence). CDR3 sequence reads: CASSLTPFSAPDGEHSYGYTF. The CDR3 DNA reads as TGTGCCAGCAGTCTCACGCCCTTCTCCGCCCCTGATGGTGAGCACAGCTATGGCTACACCTTC.

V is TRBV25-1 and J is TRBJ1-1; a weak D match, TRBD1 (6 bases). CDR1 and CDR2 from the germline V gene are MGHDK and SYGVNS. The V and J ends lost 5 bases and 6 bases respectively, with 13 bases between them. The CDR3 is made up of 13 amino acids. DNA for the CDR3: TGTGCCAGCAGTTTAACAGGGAGGGCTGAAGCTTTCTTT. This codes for CASSLTGRAEAFF.

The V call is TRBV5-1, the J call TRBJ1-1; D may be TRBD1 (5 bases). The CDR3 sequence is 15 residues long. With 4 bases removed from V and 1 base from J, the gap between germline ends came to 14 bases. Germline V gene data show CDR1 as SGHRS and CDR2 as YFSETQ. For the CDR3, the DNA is TGCGCCAGCAGCCCCGGACACCTAAAGAACACTGAAGCTTTCTTT. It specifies CASSPGHLKNTEAFF. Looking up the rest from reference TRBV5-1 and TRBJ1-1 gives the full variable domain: KAGVTQTPRYLIKTRGQQVTLSCSPISGHRSVSWYQQTPGQGLQFLFEYFSETQRNKGNFPGRFSGRQFSNSRSEMNVSTLELGDSALYLCASSPGHLKNTEAFFGQGTRLTVV.

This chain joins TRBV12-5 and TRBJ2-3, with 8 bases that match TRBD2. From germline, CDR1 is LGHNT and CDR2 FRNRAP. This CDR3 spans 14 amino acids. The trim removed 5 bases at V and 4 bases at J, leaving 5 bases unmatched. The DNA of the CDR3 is TGTGCTAGTGGTACGCGGGGGGCCCCAGATACGCAGTATTTT. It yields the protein CASGTRGAPDTQYF.